This TCR beta chain comes out of a study of T cell responses to AZD1222 COVID-19 vaccine. Whole-study findings and limits: Clonal diversity may have been underestimated, and the donors were mostly white British, with more females than males. Increases in Spike-specific TCR breadth and depth were seen after two AZD1222 doses. Baseline serostatus was positive in only five to seven AZD1222 recipients.

In regard to this clone: What it binds is unknown.

The repertoire was sequenced with immunoSEQ multiplex PCR; TCRdb's copy has only in-frame clones and lacks some. Of 150,000 to 200,000 clones listed, almost 90% are singletons. The J segment lost 5 bases and the V segment lost 4 bases, leaving 9 bases of the junction unmatched. CDR3 length: 15 amino acids. Germline lookup yields CDR1 WNHNN and CDR2 SYGVQD (reference sequence). This chain joins TRBV10-1 and TRBJ2-3; TRBD1 matches 7 bases. This sequence originates from an adult who received the AZD1222 COVID-19 vaccine. The input for sequencing was peripheral blood, taken 28 days after the second AZD1222 dose. As DNA, the CDR3 is TGCGCCAGCAGTGTCAGCAGGGGGTGGAGAGATACGCAGTATTTT. Translating it yields CASSVSRGWRDTQYF.